The 31 T cell receptor beta chains below come from one sample, sequenced in a study of PD-1 blockade in classical Hodgkin lymphoma. Only in-frame clones appear in the TCRdb table, and some are missing; sequencing was by immunoSEQ multiplex PCR. The sample shows roughly 50,000 clones, 90% of them seen only once. The time point is: cycle 4 day 1 (C4D1), after less than 7 weeks of nivolumab. Each and every patient relapsed after autologous stem cell transplantation, and patients got differing brentuximab vedotin exposure. Here the sequenced sample was peripheral blood mononuclear cells (PBMCs), taken before the fourth cycle of nivolumab. All receptors come from a human donor with classical Hodgkin lymphoma.

The chain combines TRBV5-1 with TRBJ1-4; D perhaps matches TRBD1 (6 bases). Trimming took 1 base from V and 6 from J, leaving 16 bases between them. This CDR3 has 16 residues. Germline assignment: CDR1 SGHRS and CDR2 YFSETQ. In DNA form, the CDR3 reads TGCGCCAGCAGCTTGACAGGGTTAATCAGGGATGAAAAACTGTTTTTT. Its translation is CASSLTGLIRDEKLFF. The entire variable domain, with the rest obtained from reference TRBV5-1 and TRBJ1-4, is as follows: KAGVTQTPRYLIKTRGQQVTLSCSPISGHRSVSWYQQTPGQGLQFLFEYFSETQRNKGNFPGRFSGRQFSNSRSEMNVSTLELGDSALYLCASSLTGLIRDEKLFFGSGTQLSVL.

This chain uses TRBV28 with TRBJ1-4; D is unclear. Trimming pared 5 bases from V and 7 bases from J, leaving 20 bases between. The CDR3 consists of 16 residues. Germline CDR1 is MDHEN and CDR2 is SYDVKM. The CDR3 region is CASSPTSVARGEKLFF. The CDR3 DNA is TGTGCCAGCAGTCCGACTTCGGTCGCGAGAGGTGAAAAACTGTTTTTT.

The count of this clone is one. The chain recombines TRBV6-5 with TRBJ2-7; tentative D call: TRBD2 (5 bases). V was cut by 7 bases and J by 2 bases, with 18 bases left in between. The CDR3 has 15 residues. Germline assignment: CDR1 MNHEY and CDR2 SVGAGI. This chain's CDR3 is CASTWGAALTYEQYF. The CDR3 nucleotides are TGTGCCAGCACCTGGGGAGCGGCCCTTACCTACGAGCAGTACTTC.

The chain carries TRBV5-1 and TRBJ2-7; 9 nucleotides line up with TRBD2. From germline, CDR1 is SGHRS and CDR2 YFSETQ. CDR3 length equals 14 residues. V trimming: 0 bases; J trimming: 3 bases; junction bases outside the gene matches: 1. CDR3 in DNA: TGCGCCAGCAGCTTGGGACTAGCGGACTACGAGCAGTACTTC. Translation: CASSLGLADYEQYF.

The genes are TRBV13 and TRBJ2-3; D is possibly TRBD1 or TRBD2 (5 bases each). The CDR3 consists of 14 residues. Germline V gene data show CDR1 as PRHDT and CDR2 as FYEKMQ (reference sequence). The V and J ends lost 3 bases and 4 bases respectively, with 11 bases between them. CDR3 in DNA: TGTGCCAGCAGCTTCACAGAGGGGCCAGATACGCAGTATTTT. It translates to CASSFTEGPDTQYF.

The gene calls are TRBV11-3 and TRBJ2-7; D may be TRBD1 (6 bases). Germline V gene sequence: CDR1 SGHNT, CDR2 YENEEA. Trimming stripped 7 bases from V and 4 bases from J, with 26 bases between. This CDR3 spans 17 amino acids. In DNA form, the CDR3 reads TGTGCCAGCACCGCTTATCAACCCAGGGACATGAAGTACGAGCAGTACTTC. It specifies CASTAYQPRDMKYEQYF.

The rearrangement links TRBV21-1 to TRBJ2-1; the DNA was not used to check the table's D call, TRBD2. TRBV21-1 constitutes a pseudogene. This CDR3 contains 15 residues. CDR3 loop: CASKGAPSGTNEQFF. CDR3 bases: TGTGCCAGCAAAGGGGCCCCTAGCGGAACCAATGAGCAGTTCTTC.

In DNA, the CDR3 is TGTGCCAGCAGTTTAGGACTAGCGGGTTACAATGAGCAGTTCTTC. This translates into CASSLGLAGYNEQFF. The chain has TRBV27 and TRBJ2-1, with 11 nucleotides matching TRBD2. Germline-derived CDR1 and CDR2 are MNHEY and SMNVEV (reference sequence). The CDR3 totals 15 residues. V lost 2 bases to trimming and J lost 4 bases; unmatched junction nucleotides: 1.

The chain has TRBV6-5 and TRBJ2-1; D is unresolved. Germline CDR1 MNHEY, CDR2 SVGAGI. V lost 3 bases, J lost 4 bases, and 13 bases lay in between. This CDR3 spans 15 amino acids. The CDR3 DNA reads TGTGCCAGCAGTTATCTCCCCAACGGGTACAATGAGCAGTTCTTC. Residues: CASSYLPNGYNEQFF.

The J gene is TRBJ1-3, the V gene TRBV6-5, with no clear D. The CDR3 loop spans 12 amino acids. V gave up 4 bases and J gave up 3 bases, with 4 bases separating them. Germline V gives CDR1 MNHEY, CDR2 SVGAGI. For the CDR3, the DNA is TGTGCCAGCAGTTGGAATGGAAACACCATATATTTT. Its translation is CASSWNGNTIYF.

Only one count was recorded for this clone. This chain connects TRBV27 to TRBJ1-1; 9 bases are shared with TRBD1. The CDR3 has 15 amino acids. The trim removed 5 bases at V and 5 bases at J, leaving 9 bases unmatched. Germline values: CDR1 MNHEY, CDR2 SMNVEV (reference sequence). Here the CDR3 DNA reads TGTGCCAGCAGTCGAACTACAGGGGGCAGGACTGAAGCTTTCTTT. Its protein product is CASSRTTGGRTEAFF.

The chain recombines TRBV7-9 with TRBJ1-2, with TRBD1 as a possible D gene (5 bases). The V end was cut by 6 bases, the J end by 0 bases, with 26 bases between. The germline gives CDR1 SEHNR, CDR2 FQNEAQ (reference sequence). The CDR3 consists of 19 residues. For the CDR3, the DNA is TGTGCCAGCAGTCCCGCCAAAGTAAGGGGCGGGGATACTAACTATGGCTACACCTTC. Protein: CASSPAKVRGGDTNYGYTF.

V usage is TRBV6-1 and J usage is TRBJ1-4, with D possibly TRBD1 on 5 matching bases. The CDR3 contains 15 residues. Deletions cut 2 bases from V and 7 bases from J, with 14 bases between. The germline gives CDR1 MNHNS, CDR2 SASEGT. In DNA form, the CDR3 reads TGTGCCAGCAGTGAACGCGCAGGGACGGTTGAAAAACTGTTTTTT. Translated, it gives CASSERAGTVEKLFF.

The chain links TRBV11-3 to TRBJ2-5; tentative D call: TRBD2 (6 bases). The CDR3 has 13 residues. V was cut by 5 bases and J by 0 bases, with 7 bases left in between. The germline CDR1 and CDR2 sequences are SGHNT and YENEEA. CDR3: CASSGDYQETQYF. Here the CDR3 DNA reads TGTGCCAGCAGCGGGGACTACCAAGAGACCCAGTACTTC. Combining the CDR3 with reference TRBV11-3 and TRBJ2-5 gives the whole variable domain EAGVVQSPRYKIIEKKQPVAFWCNPISGHNTLYWYLQNLGQGPELLIRYENEEAVDDSQLPKDRFSAERLKGVDSTLKIQPAELGDSAVYLCASSGDYQETQYFGPGTRLLVL.

This clone was seen once. This chain links TRBV7-3 with TRBJ2-7; D gene uncertain. Trimming shortened V by 1 base and J by 2 bases, and 15 bases separated the two germline ends. This CDR3 has 16 amino acids. In germline, CDR1 is SGHTA, CDR2 FQGTGA. CDR3 coding DNA: TGTGCCAGCAGCTTAAGCGGTCCCTGGCTTCCCTACGAGCAGTACTTC. It is translated as CASSLSGPWLPYEQYF.

This clone was picked up one time. This chain joins TRBV5-4 and TRBJ2-3, with 7 bases identical to TRBD1. V dropped 4 bases and J dropped 6; count of bases not matched to a gene: 11. CDR3 length equals 15 residues. The germline V gene has CDR1 SGHNT and CDR2 YYREEE (reference sequence). The CDR3 DNA reads as TGTGCCAGCAGCGAAAGGGGGCCAGAATACGATACGCAGTATTTT. The encoded protein is CASSERGPEYDTQYF.

The gene calls are TRBV5-4 and TRBJ2-7; a weak D match, TRBD1 (6 bases). There are 13 residues in the CDR3. V was cut by 3 bases and J by 3 bases, with 10 bases left in between. The germline V gene encodes CDR1 SGHNT and CDR2 YYREEE (reference sequence). CDR3 nucleotides: TGTGCCAGCAGCTACGAGGGGGACTACGAGCAGTACTTC. This sequence encodes CASSYEGDYEQYF.

The chain recombines TRBV12-5 with TRBJ2-7, with 8 bases fitting TRBD2. Trimming removed 2 bases from V and 6 bases from J; junction bases left unmatched: 6. This CDR3 contains 14 residues. CDR1 and CDR2 from the germline V gene are LGHNT and FRNRAP. CDR3 in DNA: TGTGCTAGTGGTTTGATTCGGGGGGGGCGCGAGCAGTACTTC. It codes for CASGLIRGGREQYF. The whole variable domain, remainder taken from reference TRBV12-5 and TRBJ2-7, is DARVTQTPRHKVTEMGQEVTMRCQPILGHNTVFWYRQTMMQGLELLAYFRNRAPLDDSGMPKDRFSAEMPDATLATLKIQPSEPRDSAVYFCASGLIRGGREQYFGPGTRLTVT.

The V and J genes are TRBV5-1 and TRBJ1-4, with D perhaps matching TRBD1 (6 bases). Trimming pared 0 bases from V and 1 base from J, leaving 7 bases between. This CDR3 comprises 15 residues. The germline CDR1 and CDR2 sequences are SGHRS and YFSETQ. CDR3 loop: CASSLVDRTNEKLFF. The CDR3 DNA is TGCGCCAGCAGCTTGGTGGACAGAACTAATGAAAAACTGTTTTTT.

This sequence joins TRBV6-1 and TRBJ2-7; D unclear. There are 12 residues in the CDR3. Looked up from germline, CDR1 is MNHNS and CDR2 is SASEGT. V gave up 3 bases and J gave up 4 bases, with 7 bases separating them. The CDR3 reads CASSDGWYEQYF. The DNA of the CDR3 is TGTGCCAGCAGTGACGGATGGTACGAGCAGTACTTC.

The CDR3 protein is CASTHRGLAGETQYF. For the CDR3, the DNA is TGTGCCAGCACCCATCGAGGACTAGCGGGAGAGACCCAGTACTTC. The chain links TRBV6-5 to TRBJ2-5, with 11 bases identical to TRBD2. Unmatched junction bases numbered 8, after V lost 7 bases and J lost 4 bases. The germline V gene has CDR1 MNHEY and CDR2 SVGAGI. The CDR3 has 15 residues.

This chain connects TRBV7-9 to TRBJ2-5; 13 bases match TRBD2. Trimming took 4 bases from V and 2 from J; bases not matched to a gene: 7. Germline loops: CDR1 SEHNR, CDR2 FQNEAQ (reference sequence). This CDR3 region has 17 residues. CDR3 sequence: CASSSGTSGTLQETQYF. Written as DNA, the CDR3 is TGTGCCAGCAGCTCCGGGACTAGCGGGACCCTACAAGAGACCCAGTACTTC.

The J gene is TRBJ2-3, the V gene TRBV9; unclear D gene. The CDR3 covers 13 residues. Trimming shortened V by 0 bases and J by 2 bases, and 4 bases separated the two germline ends. Germline CDR1 reads SGDLS; CDR2 reads YYNGEE. The CDR3 region is CASSVAVTDTQYF. For the CDR3, the DNA is TGTGCCAGCAGCGTAGCGGTCACAGATACGCAGTATTTT.

This clone was seen once. This chain links TRBV6-5 with TRBJ2-3; 10 bases agree with TRBD2. Germline V CDR1 and CDR2: MNHEY, SVGAGI. The CDR3 sequence is 16 residues long. Trimming removed 2 bases from V and 1 base from J; junction bases left unmatched: 3. CDR3 in amino acids: CASSYRGTSGTDTQYF. CDR3 in DNA: TGTGCCAGCAGTTACAGGGGGACTAGCGGCACAGATACGCAGTATTTT.

This clone was detected only once. The CDR3: CASSPGASGSSEQFF. The CDR3 DNA is TGTGCCAGCAGCCCGGGCGCTAGCGGGAGTAGTGAGCAGTTCTTC. V usage is TRBV27 and J usage is TRBJ2-1; 10 bases map to TRBD2. CDR1 is MNHEY, CDR2 SMNVEV, per germline (reference sequence). The trim removed 6 bases at V and 9 bases at J, leaving 11 bases unmatched. The CDR3 covers 15 residues.

The count of this clone is one. The chain combines TRBV5-1 with TRBJ2-5, with 9 bases aligning to TRBD1. The germline gives CDR1 SGHRS, CDR2 YFSETQ. Trimming at V came to 4 bases and at J to 3 bases, leaving 10 bases not matched to a gene. The CDR3 runs to 16 residues. Here the CDR3 DNA reads TGCGCCAGCAGCAGACTTCCGGGACAGGGCGAAGAGACCCAGTACTTC. It is translated as CASSRLPGQGEETQYF.

The chain has TRBV28 and TRBJ2-7; D is uncertain. The CDR3 runs to 13 residues. CDR1 and CDR2 from the germline V gene are MDHEN and SYDVKM. Trimming took 7 bases from V and 0 from J, leaving 10 bases between them. CDR3 amino acids: CASTGPSSYEQYF. CDR3 in DNA: TGTGCCAGCACCGGACCGAGCTCCTACGAGCAGTACTTC.

This clone is a singleton in its sample. The rearrangement joins TRBV29-1 to TRBJ1-2; D call uncertain. There are 12 residues in the CDR3. Germline CDR1 is SQVTM and CDR2 is ANQGSEA. V dropped 3 bases and J dropped 6 bases, with 11 bases sitting between them. For the CDR3, the DNA is TGCAGCGTTGACAGCCCGACGGATGGCTACACCTTC. As protein: CSVDSPTDGYTF. Variable domain in full (rest from reference TRBV29-1 and TRBJ1-2): SAVISQKPSRDICQRGTSLTIQCQVDSQVTMMFWYRQQPGQSLTLIATANQGSEATYESGFVIDKFPISRPNLTFSTLTVSNMSPEDSSIYLCSVDSPTDGYTFGSGTRLTVV.

DNA of the CDR3: TGTGCCAGCAGTTACTCGATCGCAGGGGGCACTGAAGCTTTCTTT. It is translated as CASSYSIAGGTEAFF. The gene calls are TRBV6-5 and TRBJ1-1, with 7 bases fitting TRBD1. CDR1 is MNHEY, CDR2 SVGAGI, per germline. The length of the CDR3 is 15 residues. V lost 0 bases to trimming and J lost 4 bases; unmatched junction nucleotides: 5.

CDR3 loop: CASSSGWRARETQYF. The CDR3 nucleotides are TGTGCCAGCAGCTCAGGGTGGAGGGCCAGAGAGACCCAGTACTTC. V is TRBV5-6 and J is TRBJ2-5, with D possibly TRBD2 on 6 matching bases. The CDR3 sequence is 15 residues long. CDR1 SGHDT and CDR2 YYEEEE come from the germline V gene. Between the trimmed V and J ends, which lost 3 bases and 4 bases, there was a span of 16 bases.

This chain uses TRBV27 with TRBJ1-5; tentative D call: TRBD1 (5 bases). Germline assignment: CDR1 MNHEY and CDR2 SMNVEV (reference sequence). The CDR3 covers 13 residues. The V and J ends lost 3 bases and 6 bases respectively, with 9 bases between them. CDR3 DNA sequence: TGTGCCAGCAGTTTGGGCACAGGTCAGCCCCAGCATTTT. Residues: CASSLGTGQPQHF.